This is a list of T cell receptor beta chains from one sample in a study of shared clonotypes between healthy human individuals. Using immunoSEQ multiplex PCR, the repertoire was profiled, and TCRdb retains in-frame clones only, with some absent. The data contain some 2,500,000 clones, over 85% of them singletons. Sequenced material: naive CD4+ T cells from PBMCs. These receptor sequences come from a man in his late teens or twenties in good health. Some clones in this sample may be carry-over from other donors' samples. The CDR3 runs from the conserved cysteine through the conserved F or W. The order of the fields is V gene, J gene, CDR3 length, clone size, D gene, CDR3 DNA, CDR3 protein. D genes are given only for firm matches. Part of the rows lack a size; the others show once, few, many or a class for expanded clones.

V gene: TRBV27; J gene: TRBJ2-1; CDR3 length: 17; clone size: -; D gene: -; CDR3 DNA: TGTGCCAGCAGTTATCGGAGCGGCCAACTCAGTCACAATGAGCAGTTCTTC; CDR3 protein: CASSYRSGQLSHNEQFF
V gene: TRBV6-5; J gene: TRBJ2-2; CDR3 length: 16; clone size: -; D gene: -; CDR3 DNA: TGTGCCAGCAGTTACTCGAAGACAAGCTACACCGGGGAGCTGTTTTTT; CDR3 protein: CASSYSKTSYTGELFF
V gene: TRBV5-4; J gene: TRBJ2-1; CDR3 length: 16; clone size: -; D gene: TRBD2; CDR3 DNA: TGTGCCAGCAGCCCCCAGCTAGCGGGAGGTTACAATGAGCAGTTCTTC; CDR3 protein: CASSPQLAGGYNEQFF
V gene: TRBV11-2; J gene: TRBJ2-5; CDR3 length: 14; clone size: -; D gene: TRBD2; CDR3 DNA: TGTGCCAGCAGCCACTTTAGCGGGAGGGAGACCCAGTACTTC; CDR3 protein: CASSHFSGRETQYF
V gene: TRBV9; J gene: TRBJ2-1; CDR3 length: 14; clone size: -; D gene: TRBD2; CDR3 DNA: TGTGCCAGCAGCGTAGCGGGAGGGGGCAATGAGCAGTTCTTC; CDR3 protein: CASSVAGGGNEQFF
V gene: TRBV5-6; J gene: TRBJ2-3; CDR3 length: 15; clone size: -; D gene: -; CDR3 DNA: TGTGCCAGCAGCTTGGGGCGAGGGGGCACAGATACGCAGTATTTT; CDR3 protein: CASSLGRGGTDTQYF
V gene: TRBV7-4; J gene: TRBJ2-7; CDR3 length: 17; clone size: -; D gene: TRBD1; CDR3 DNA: TGTGCCAGCAGCTCACGACCGGACAGGGGGCCATCCTACGAGCAGTACTTC; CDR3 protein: CASSSRPDRGPSYEQYF
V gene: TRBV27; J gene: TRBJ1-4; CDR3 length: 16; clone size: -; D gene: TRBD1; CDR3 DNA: TGTGCCAGCAGTGCCTGGACAGGGGGCGGTAATGAAAAACTGTTTTTT; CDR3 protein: CASSAWTGGGNEKLFF
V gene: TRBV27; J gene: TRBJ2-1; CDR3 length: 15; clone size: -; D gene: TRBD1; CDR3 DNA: TGTGCCAGCAGCCTCAGGGACAGATCCTACAATGAGCAGTTCTTC; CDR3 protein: CASSLRDRSYNEQFF
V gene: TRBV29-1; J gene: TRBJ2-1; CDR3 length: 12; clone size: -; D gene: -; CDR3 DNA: TGCAGCGTTGATCTGTCCTACAATGAGCAGTTCTTC; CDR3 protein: CSVDLSYNEQFF
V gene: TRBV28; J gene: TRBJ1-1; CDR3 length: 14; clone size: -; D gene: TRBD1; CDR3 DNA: TGTGCCAGCAGTTCCCCGACAGGGCGCACTGAAGCTTTCTTT; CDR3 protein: CASSSPTGRTEAFF
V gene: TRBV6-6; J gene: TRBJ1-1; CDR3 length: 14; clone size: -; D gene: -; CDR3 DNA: TGTGCCAGCAGTTACTCGGAAGGGAAGACTGAAGCTTTCTTT; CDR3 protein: CASSYSEGKTEAFF
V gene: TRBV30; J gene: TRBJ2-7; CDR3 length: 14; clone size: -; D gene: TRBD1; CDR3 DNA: TGTGCCTGGAGAAAATCGGACAGGGTCTACGAGCAGTACTTC; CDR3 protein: CAWRKSDRVYEQYF
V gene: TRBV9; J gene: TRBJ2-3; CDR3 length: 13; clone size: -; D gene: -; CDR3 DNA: TGTGCCAGCAGGGGTAGCGGCGGGGATACGCAGTATTTT; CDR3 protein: CASRGSGGDTQYF
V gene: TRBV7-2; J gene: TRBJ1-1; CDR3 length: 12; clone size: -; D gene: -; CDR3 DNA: TGTGCCAGCAGCTTAGCGAGGGCGGCAGCTTTCTTT; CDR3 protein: CASSLARAAAFF
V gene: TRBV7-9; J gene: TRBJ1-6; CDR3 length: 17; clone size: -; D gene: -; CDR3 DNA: TGTGCCACCCGGGACACCTATTTGGAGTCCTATAATTCACCCCTCCACTTT; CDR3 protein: CATRDTYLESYNSPLHF
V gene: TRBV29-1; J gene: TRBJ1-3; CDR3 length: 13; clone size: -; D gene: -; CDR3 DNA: TGCAGCGTTGCAGGGCAGGGTGGACACACCATATATTTT; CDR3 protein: CSVAGQGGHTIYF
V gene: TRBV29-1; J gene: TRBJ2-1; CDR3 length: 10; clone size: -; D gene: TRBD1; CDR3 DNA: TGCAGCGGAGGACAGGTGGGGCAGTTCTTC; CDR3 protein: CSGGQVGQFF
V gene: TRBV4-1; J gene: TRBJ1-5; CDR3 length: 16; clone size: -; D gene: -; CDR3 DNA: TGCGCCAGCAGCCAAGGGGGAGGGGCGAGCAATCAGCCCCAGCATTTT; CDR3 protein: CASSQGGGASNQPQHF
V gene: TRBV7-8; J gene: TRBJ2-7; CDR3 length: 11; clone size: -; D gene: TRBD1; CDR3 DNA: TGTGCCAGCAGTTACGGACAGGGAAGCTACTTC; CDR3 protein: CASSYGQGSYF
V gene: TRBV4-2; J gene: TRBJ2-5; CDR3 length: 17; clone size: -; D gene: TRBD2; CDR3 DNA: TGTGCCAGCAGCCAAGCCCCCATGGCTAGCGGGAAAGAGACCCAGTACTTC; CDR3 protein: CASSQAPMASGKETQYF
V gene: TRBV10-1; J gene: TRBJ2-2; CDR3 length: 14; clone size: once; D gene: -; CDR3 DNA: TGCGCCAGCAGCTCCGGACTGGGTACCGGGGAGCTGTTTTTT; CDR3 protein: CASSSGLGTGELFF
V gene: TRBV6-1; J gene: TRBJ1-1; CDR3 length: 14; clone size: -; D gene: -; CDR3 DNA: TGTGCCAGCAGTGGTCAGGGTAAGGGCACTGAAGCTTTCTTT; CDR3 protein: CASSGQGKGTEAFF